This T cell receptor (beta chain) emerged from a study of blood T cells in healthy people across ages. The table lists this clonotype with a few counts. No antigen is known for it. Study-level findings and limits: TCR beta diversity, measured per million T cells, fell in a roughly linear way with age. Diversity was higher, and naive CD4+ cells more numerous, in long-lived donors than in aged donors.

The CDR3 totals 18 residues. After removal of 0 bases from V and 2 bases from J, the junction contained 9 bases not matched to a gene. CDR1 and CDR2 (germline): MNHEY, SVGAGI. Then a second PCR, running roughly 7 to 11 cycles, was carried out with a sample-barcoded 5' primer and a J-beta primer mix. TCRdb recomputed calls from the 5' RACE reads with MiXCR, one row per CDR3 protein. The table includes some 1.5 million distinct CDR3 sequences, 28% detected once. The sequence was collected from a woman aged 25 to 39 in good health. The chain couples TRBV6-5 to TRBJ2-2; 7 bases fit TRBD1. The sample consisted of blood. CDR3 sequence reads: CASSYSSRGYSNTGELFF. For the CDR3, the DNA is TGTGCCAGCAGTTACTCTTCCAGGGGGTATTCAAACACCGGGGAGCTGTTTTTT.